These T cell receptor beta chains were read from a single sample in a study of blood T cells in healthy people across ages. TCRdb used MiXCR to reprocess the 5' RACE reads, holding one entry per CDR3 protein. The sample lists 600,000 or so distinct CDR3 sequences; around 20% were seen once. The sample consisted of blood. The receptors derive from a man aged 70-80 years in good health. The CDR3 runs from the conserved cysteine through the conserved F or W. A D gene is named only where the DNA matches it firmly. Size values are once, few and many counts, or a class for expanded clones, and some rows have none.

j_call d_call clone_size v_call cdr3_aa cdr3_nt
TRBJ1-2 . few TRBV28 CASSWGYGYTF TGTGCCAGCAGCTGGGGGTATGGCTACACCTTC
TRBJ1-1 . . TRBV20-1 CSASTRGAGTEAFF TGCAGTGCTAGCACCCGGGGGGCCGGCACTGAAGCTTTCTTT
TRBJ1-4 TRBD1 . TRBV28 CASSFGDRSYEKLFF TGTGCCAGCAGTTTCGGGGACAGGAGTTATGAAAAACTGTTTTTT
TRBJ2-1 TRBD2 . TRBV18 CASSPRREYAYEQFF TGTGCCAGCTCACCACGGCGGGAGTACGCCTATGAGCAGTTCTTC
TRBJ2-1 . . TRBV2 CAGKGRQYNEQFF TGTGCCGGCAAGGGGAGACAGTACAATGAGCAGTTCTTC
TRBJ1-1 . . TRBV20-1 CSARETMNTEAFF TGCAGTGCTAGAGAGACAATGAACACTGAAGCTTTCTTT
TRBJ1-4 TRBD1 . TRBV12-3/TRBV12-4 CASSLSGTGFAKLFF TGTGCCAGCAGTTTATCCGGGACAGGTTTCGCAAAACTGTTTTTT
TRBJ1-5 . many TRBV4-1 CASSQGDRSNQPQHF TGCGCCAGCAGCCAAGGCGACCGTAGCAATCAGCCCCAGCATTTT
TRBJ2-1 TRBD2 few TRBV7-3 CASSLGGSGGDNEQFF TGTGCCAGCAGCTTAGGGGGTAGCGGGGGGGACAATGAGCAGTTCTTC
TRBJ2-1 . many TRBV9 CASSVETDPYNEQFF TGTGCCAGCAGCGTAGAGACGGATCCCTACAATGAGCAGTTCTTC
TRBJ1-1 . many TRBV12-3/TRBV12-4 CASSMGHQNTEAFF TGTGCCAGCAGTATGGGACACCAGAACACTGAAGCTTTCTTT
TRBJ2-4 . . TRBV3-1 CASSQARQKNIQYF TGTGCCAGCAGCCAAGCGAGGCAGAAAAACATTCAGTACTTC
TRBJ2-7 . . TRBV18 CASSPQGETGQYF TGTGCCAGCTCACCACAAGGGGAGACGGGGCAGTACTTC
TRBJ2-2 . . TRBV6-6 CATKAAPGTTNTGELFF TGTGCCACCAAAGCAGCTCCCGGGACAACGAACACCGGGGAGCTGTTTTTT
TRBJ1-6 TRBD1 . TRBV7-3 CASSAYGTDNSPLHF TGTGCCAGCAGCGCATACGGGACAGACAATTCACCCCTCCACTTT
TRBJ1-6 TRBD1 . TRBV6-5 CASADRGNSPLHF TGTGCCAGCGCAGACAGGGGCAATTCACCCCTCCACTTT
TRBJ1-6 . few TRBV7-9 CASSPGFSSPLHF TGTGCCAGCAGCCCAGGGTTCTCTTCACCCCTCCACTTT
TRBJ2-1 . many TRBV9 CASSVSGGANNEQFF TGTGCCAGCAGCGTATCAGGAGGAGCCAACAATGAGCAGTTCTTC
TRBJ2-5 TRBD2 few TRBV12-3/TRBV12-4 CASSFVLAGREKETQYF TGTGCCAGCAGTTTCGTCCTAGCGGGAAGAGAAAAAGAGACCCAGTACTTC
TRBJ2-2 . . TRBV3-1 CASTSEGAGELFF TGTGCCAGCACCTCAGAGGGGGCCGGGGAGCTGTTTTTT
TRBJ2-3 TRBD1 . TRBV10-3 CAISWGQNTDTQYF TGTGCCATCAGTTGGGGACAGAACACAGATACGCAGTATTTT
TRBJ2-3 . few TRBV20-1 CSAPRSAASTDTQYF TGCAGTGCTCCCCGCTCAGCGGCTAGCACAGATACGCAGTATTTT
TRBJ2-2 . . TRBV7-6 CASSTDWENTGELFF TGTGCCAGCAGTACCGACTGGGAGAACACCGGGGAGCTGTTTTTT